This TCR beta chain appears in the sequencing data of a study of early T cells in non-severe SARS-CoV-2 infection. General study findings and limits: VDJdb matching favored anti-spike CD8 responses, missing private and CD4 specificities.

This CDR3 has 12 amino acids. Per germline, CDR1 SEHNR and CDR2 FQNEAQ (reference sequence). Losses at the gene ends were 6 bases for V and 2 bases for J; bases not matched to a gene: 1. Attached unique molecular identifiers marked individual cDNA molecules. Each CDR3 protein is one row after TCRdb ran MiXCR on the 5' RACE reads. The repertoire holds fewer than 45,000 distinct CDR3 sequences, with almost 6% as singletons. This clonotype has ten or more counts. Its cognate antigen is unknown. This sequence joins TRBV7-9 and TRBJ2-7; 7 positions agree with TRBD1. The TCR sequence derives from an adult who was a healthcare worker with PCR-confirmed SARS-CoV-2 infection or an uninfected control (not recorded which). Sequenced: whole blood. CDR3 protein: CASRGQTYEQYF. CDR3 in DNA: TGTGCCAGCAGGGGACAGACCTACGAGCAGTACTTC.